The next 21 T cell receptor beta chains were all read from a single sample in a study of radiotherapy plus CTLA-4 blockade in lung cancer. Repertoires were generated with immunoSEQ multiplex PCR, while TCRdb's copy carries only in-frame clones and drops some. The sample has tens of thousands of clones; approximately 79% are singletons. The source was peripheral blood, collected from a patient treated with radiotherapy plus ipilimumab. These receptors were taken from a human donor with non-small cell lung cancer who had a complete response to radiotherapy plus ipilimumab.

The rearrangement links TRBV6-5 to TRBJ1-2; 7 bases line up with TRBD1. The CDR3 runs to 14 residues. J was trimmed by 0 bases and V by 2 bases; bases with no gene match: 0. Looked up from germline, CDR1 is MNHEY and CDR2 is SVGAGI. The DNA for the CDR3 is TGTGCCAGCAGTTACGACAGGGCTAACTATGGCTACACCTTC. This gives the protein CASSYDRANYGYTF.

The chain employs TRBV18 and TRBJ2-4; 7 bases are a match to TRBD1. Unmatched junction bases numbered 10, after V lost 3 bases and J lost 2 bases. There are 17 residues in the CDR3. Germline assignment: CDR1 KGHSH and CDR2 LQKENI. The CDR3 here is CASSPPDRERTKNIQYF. CDR3 nucleotides: TGTGCCAGCTCACCCCCCGACAGGGAGAGGACCAAAAACATTCAGTACTTC. Supplemented by reference TRBV18 and TRBJ2-4, the full variable domain reads NAGVMQNPRHLVRRRGQEARLRCSPMKGHSHVYWYRQLPEEGLKFMVYLQKENIIDESGMPKERFSAEFPKEGPSILRIQQVVRGDSAAYFCASSPPDRERTKNIQYFGAGTRLSVL.

A few counts support this clone. The chain couples TRBV7-2 to TRBJ2-5; D is uncertain. Germline CDR1 reads SGHTA; CDR2 reads FQGNSA. This CDR3 comprises 14 residues. Between the trimmed V and J ends, which lost 1 base and 2 bases, there was a span of 8 bases. CDR3 DNA sequence: TGTGCCAGCAGCTTAGGGTCCAGACAAGAGACCCAGTACTTC. Its translation is CASSLGSRQETQYF.

This clone showed up just a few times. The chain combines TRBV19 with TRBJ1-1; no definite D call. Trimming pared 5 bases from V and 1 base from J, leaving 5 bases between. The CDR3 contains 12 residues. Germline-derived CDR1 and CDR2 are LNHDA and SQIVND (reference sequence). CDR3 sequence reads: CASSSRNTEAFF. The CDR3 DNA follows: TGTGCCAGTAGTTCGAGGAACACTGAAGCTTTCTTT.

This rearrangement joins TRBV7-2 to TRBJ1-2; weak D call: TRBD1 (6 bases). From germline, CDR1 is SGHTA and CDR2 FQGNSA. Trimming shortened V by 5 bases and J by 6 bases, and 19 bases separated the two germline ends. The CDR3 runs to 15 residues. This CDR3 is CASSTRTGGADGYTF. The CDR3 nucleotides read TGTGCCAGCAGCACCCGGACGGGGGGCGCGGATGGCTACACCTTC.

The rearrangement links TRBV19 to TRBJ2-1, with 8 nucleotides matching TRBD2. Germline loops: CDR1 LNHDA, CDR2 SQIVND (reference sequence). The ends lost 8 bases at V and 8 bases at J; junction bases unmatched: 11. There are 14 residues in the CDR3. CDR3 nucleotide sequence: TGTGCCAGTCGAGAGTCGGGGGGGGAGGATGAGCAGTTCTTC. Amino acids: CASRESGGEDEQFF.

CDR3 in DNA: TGTGCCAGCCAAAGTGGGAGGGGCTACACCTTC. Its translation: CASQSGRGYTF. The rearrangement links TRBV6-5 to TRBJ1-2, with unresolved D. The V gene's germline CDR1 is MNHEY and CDR2 SVGAGI. The ends were cut back, 8 bases at V and 8 bases at J, with 12 bases in the middle. CDR3 length equals 11 residues.

This chain joins TRBV7-9 and TRBJ2-4; tentative D call: TRBD1 (6 bases). The CDR3 covers 14 residues. CDR1 and CDR2 (germline): SEHNR, FQNEAQ (reference sequence). Trimming cost V 5 bases and J 5 bases, with 13 bases left between them. CDR3: CASSPWTAENIQYF. The CDR3 nucleotides are TGTGCCAGCAGCCCCTGGACAGCAGAAAACATTCAGTACTTC.

The rearrangement joins TRBV2 to TRBJ2-3; D gene ambiguous. The CDR3 is 14 amino acids. Per germline, CDR1 SNHLY and CDR2 FYNNEI. V was pared by 2 bases and J by 4 bases, with 10 bases between. CDR3 DNA: TGTGCCAGCAGTGAATCTTCCCTCGCAGATACGCAGTATTTT. The encoded protein is CASSESSLADTQYF.

The rearrangement uses TRBV6-1 and TRBJ2-2; the match to TRBD1 covers 9 bases. Germline-derived CDR1 and CDR2 are MNHNS and SASEGT. The CDR3 length is 17 residues. V shed 4 bases, J shed 5 bases, and the junction held 11 bases outside the gene matches. The CDR3 DNA is TGTGCCAGCAGTGTGGACAGGGGATCGTGGAGAACCGGGGAGCTGTTTTTT. Its protein is CASSVDRGSWRTGELFF.

The chain joins TRBV11-3 to TRBJ2-7; no clear D. The germline CDR1 and CDR2 sequences are SGHNT and YENEEA. The germline V and J ends were trimmed by 1 base and 2 bases, with 9 bases remaining between them. The length of the CDR3 is 14 residues. The CDR3 reads CASSLGHQTYEQYF. CDR3 coding DNA: TGTGCCAGCAGCTTAGGCCACCAGACCTACGAGCAGTACTTC.

The chain has TRBV6-1 and TRBJ2-2, with D perhaps TRBD1 (5 bases). The CDR3 is 15 residues long. Germline CDR1 MNHNS, CDR2 SASEGT. Trimming removed 5 bases from V and 6 bases from J, with 16 bases in between. The DNA of the CDR3 is TGTGCCAGCAGTTTCAGGGTTTCTCGGCCCGGGGAGCTGTTTTTT. Amino acids: CASSFRVSRPGELFF.

The chain links TRBV5-6 to TRBJ1-3, with 7 nucleotides matching TRBD1. The CDR3 is 15 residues long. Germline V gives CDR1 SGHDT, CDR2 YYEEEE. Trimming took 5 bases from V and 6 from J; bases not matched to a gene: 11. CDR3 sequence (DNA): TGTGCCAGCAGTTTCCGGGACAGAACAACAAACACCATATATTTT. Its translation is CASSFRDRTTNTIYF.

V gene TRBV20-1 combines with J gene TRBJ2-5, with D unresolved. CDR1 is DFQATT, CDR2 SNEGSKA, per germline (reference sequence). Trimming shortened V by 6 bases and J by 1 base, and 6 bases separated the two germline ends. The CDR3 runs to 11 residues. Here the CDR3 DNA reads TGCAGTGCCCCCTTCCAAGAGACCCAGTACTTC. This translates into CSAPFQETQYF.

This chain connects TRBV19 to TRBJ2-1; D uncertain. In germline, CDR1 is LNHDA, CDR2 SQIVND (reference sequence). Deletions cut 7 bases from V and 10 bases from J, with 14 bases between. This CDR3 has 12 residues. CDR3 loop: CASTESRKEQFF. In DNA, the CDR3 is TGTGCCAGTACTGAGTCTAGAAAGGAGCAGTTCTTC. Full variable domain (rest looked up from reference TRBV19 and TRBJ2-1): DGGITQSPKYLFRKEGQNVTLSCEQNLNHDAMYWYRQDPGQGLRLIYYSQIVNDFQKGDIAEGYSVSREKKESFPLTVTSAQKNPTAFYLCASTESRKEQFFGPGTRLTVL.

The chain links TRBV27 to TRBJ2-3; possible D gene TRBD1, 5 bases. The V gene lost 8 bases and the J gene lost 0 bases, with 15 bases spanning the gap. CDR1 and CDR2 from the germline V gene are MNHEY and SMNVEV (reference sequence). The CDR3 runs to 15 residues. CDR3 bases: TGTGCCAGCGCTCTCACCAGGGTTAGCACAGATACGCAGTATTTT. Translation gives CASALTRVSTDTQYF.

This clone was observed a few times. The chain carries TRBV7-2 and TRBJ1-5, with D tentatively TRBD1 (5 bases). The germline V gene encodes CDR1 SGHTA and CDR2 FQGNSA. The CDR3 runs to 14 residues. V shed 5 bases and J shed 2 bases, with 10 bases lying between them. The DNA of the CDR3 is TGTGCCAGCAGCCCCGCGGGGGGCAATCAGCCCCAGCATTTT. This sequence encodes CASSPAGGNQPQHF.

The chain carries TRBV30 and TRBJ2-3, with D unresolved. The V end lost 0 bases, the J end lost 2 bases, and 9 bases lay between the germline ends. The length of the CDR3 is 14 residues. Germline V CDR1 and CDR2: GTSNPN, SVGIG (reference sequence). The CDR3 DNA follows: TGTGCCTGGAGTGTCTCACGGGTCACAGATACGCAGTATTTT. It encodes CAWSVSRVTDTQYF.

The chain carries TRBV18 and TRBJ1-1, with TRBD1 matching 9 bases. The CDR3 consists of 15 residues. The germline CDR1 and CDR2 sequences are KGHSH and LQKENI. V dropped 3 bases and J dropped 4; count of bases not matched to a gene: 6. CDR3 nucleotide sequence: TGTGCCAGCTCACCTTCACAGGGGGCTGTCACTGAAGCTTTCTTT. This gives the protein CASSPSQGAVTEAFF.

The chain carries TRBV4-1 and TRBJ1-2, with 10 positions matching TRBD1. This CDR3 contains 15 residues. Trimming at V came to 5 bases and at J to 6 bases, leaving 9 bases not matched to a gene. Germline V lookup: CDR1 MGHRA, CDR2 YSYEKL. The CDR3, as DNA: TGCGCCAGCAGCACATTCCGGGACAGGGGCAATGGCTACACCTTC. It is translated as CASSTFRDRGNGYTF.

The V call is TRBV6-6, the J call TRBJ2-7; D possibly corresponds to TRBD2 (5 bases). Trimming cost V 6 bases and J 7 bases, with 16 bases left between them. The germline V gene encodes CDR1 MNHNY and CDR2 SVGAGI (reference sequence). There are 13 residues in the CDR3. The CDR3: CASSSPYTGEQYV. CDR3 nucleotide sequence: TGTGCCAGCAGCTCCCCCTACACGGGGGAGCAGTACGTC.